The 27 T cell receptor beta chains presented below share a single source sample, sequenced in a study of response to subunit inactivated influenza vaccine. Each CDR3 protein gets one entry after TCRdb re-called the RT-PCR reads with MiXCR. The data contain 500,000 to 600,000 distinct CDR3 sequences, over 9% of them singletons. The data were also submitted as part of a second study, on T cells expressing NK-cell markers. That publication notes: Libraries used 5'RACE template switching adding universal primer site and UMIs.

Sequences were derived from PBMCs from blood, sampled on the day of vaccination. The receptor set was obtained from a man aged 50-60 years who received an inactivated influenza vaccine.

V gene TRBV6-5 combines with J gene TRBJ1-5, with 7 bases aligning to TRBD1. V lost 5 bases and J lost 6; bases outside the gene matches: 4. Per germline, CDR1 MNHEY and CDR2 SVGAGI. This CDR3 spans 13 amino acids. The CDR3 loop reads CASSKDRLQPQHF. The CDR3 nucleotides read TGTGCCAGCAGTAAGGACAGGCTTCAGCCCCAGCATTTT.

The rearrangement uses TRBV11-1 and TRBJ2-1; 13 nucleotides match TRBD2. Germline CDR1 and CDR2: SGHAT and FQDESV (reference sequence). This CDR3 region has 18 residues. Germline trimming cut 5 bases from V and 6 bases from J; bases unmatched to any gene: 13. This CDR3 is CASSPRTSGRAAVNEQFF. In DNA, the CDR3 is TGTGCCAGCAGCCCCCGAACTAGCGGGAGGGCCGCAGTCAATGAGCAGTTCTTC.

This clonotype was seen a handful of times. J is TRBJ2-6 and V is TRBV27, with a weak D call TRBD2 (5 bases). V gave up 5 bases and J gave up 2 bases, with 10 bases separating them. The CDR3 is made up of 15 amino acids. Germline CDR1 reads MNHEY; CDR2 reads SMNVEV (reference sequence). In DNA, the CDR3 is TGTGCCAGCAGTCTCGCGAGGGCTGGGGCCAACGTCCTGACTTTC. Translated: CASSLARAGANVLTF. Together with reference TRBV27 and TRBJ2-6, the CDR3 gives the full variable domain: EAQVTQNPRYLITVTGKKLTVTCSQNMNHEYMSWYRQDPGLGLRQIYYSMNVEVTDKGDVPEGYKVSRKEKRNFPLILESPSPNQTSLYFCASSLARAGANVLTFGAGSRLTVL.

This clonotype has only a few counts. The V and J genes are TRBV7-2 and TRBJ1-2; maybe TRBD1 (6 bases). The CDR3 sequence is 13 residues long. V gave up 6 bases and J gave up 4 bases, with 12 bases separating them. The germline gives CDR1 SGHTA, CDR2 FQGNSA. The CDR3 is CASSADSPYGYTF. For the CDR3, the DNA is TGTGCCAGCAGTGCGGACAGCCCCTATGGCTACACCTTC.

This chain joins TRBV20-1 and TRBJ2-3; 7 bases line up with TRBD2. CDR3 length equals 15 residues. CDR1 and CDR2 (germline): DFQATT, SNEGSKA (reference sequence). The trim removed 0 bases at V and 2 bases at J, leaving 5 bases unmatched. CDR3 bases: TGCAGTGCTAGAGATTGGCTAGCGGACACAGATACGCAGTATTTT. It specifies CSARDWLADTDTQYF.

The chain carries TRBV7-9 and TRBJ1-1; D gene ambiguous. The germline CDR1 and CDR2 sequences are SEHNR and FQNEAQ (reference sequence). The V end was cut by 3 bases, the J end by 6 bases, with 17 bases between. CDR3 size: 15 residues. In nucleotides, the CDR3 is TGTGCCAGCAGCTTGAGAGTCCGGGAGATAGCTGAAGCTTTCTTT. Its protein is CASSLRVREIAEAFF.

This clonotype was seen a handful of times. This rearrangement joins TRBV28 to TRBJ2-7; D possibly corresponds to TRBD1 (8 bases). V dropped 10 bases and J dropped 6 bases, with 19 bases sitting between them. Germline loops: CDR1 MDHEN, CDR2 SYDVKM. The CDR3 extends over 13 amino acids. The CDR3 region is CAITGGAQPEQYF. The CDR3 coding sequence is TGTGCCATCACAGGGGGGGCGCAACCCGAGCAGTACTTC.

V and J are TRBV28 and TRBJ2-1, with D unresolved. V lost 2 bases, J lost 10 bases, and 9 bases lay in between. CDR1 and CDR2 from the germline V gene are MDHEN and SYDVKM. The CDR3 is 12 amino acids. The CDR3 protein is CASSLRVTEQFF. In DNA form, the CDR3 reads TGTGCCAGCAGTTTAAGAGTGACCGAGCAGTTCTTC. Full variable domain (rest looked up from reference TRBV28 and TRBJ2-1): DVKVTQSSRYLVKRTGEKVFLECVQDMDHENMFWYRQDPGLGLRLIYFSYDVKMKEKGDIPEGYSVSREKKERFSLILESASTNQTSMYLCASSLRVTEQFFGPGTRLTVL.

This clonotype came up a few times. The V gene is TRBV30, the J gene TRBJ2-1; 9 nucleotides align to TRBD1. CDR3 size: 14 residues. Germline CDR1 reads GTSNPN; CDR2 reads SVGIG (reference sequence). Losses at the gene ends were 3 bases for V and 6 bases for J; bases not matched to a gene: 6. The CDR3 protein is CAWSTGTGFNEQFF. DNA for the CDR3: TGTGCCTGGAGCACCGGGACAGGGTTCAATGAGCAGTTCTTC. The whole variable domain, filled in from reference TRBV30 and TRBJ2-1, reads SQTIHQWPATLVQPVGSPLSLECTVEGTSNPNLYWYRQAAGRGLQLLFYSVGIGQISSEVPQNLSASRPQDRQFILSSKKLLLSDSGFYLCAWSTGTGFNEQFFGPGTRLTVL.

In this sample, this clonotype turned up a few times. V usage is TRBV4-2 and J usage is TRBJ2-1; 13 bases agree with TRBD2. The CDR3 runs to 16 residues. V shed 2 bases and J 7 bases; nucleotides not matched to a gene: 5. CDR1 and CDR2 (germline): LGHNA, YNFKEQ. CDR3 protein: CASSQPGTSGKNEQFF. As DNA, the CDR3 is TGTGCCAGCAGCCAACCCGGGACTAGCGGGAAAAATGAGCAGTTCTTC.

The V gene is TRBV5-1, the J gene TRBJ1-1, with a weak D call TRBD1 (5 bases). Deletions cut 1 base from V and 4 bases from J, with 11 bases between. Germline CDR1 and CDR2: SGHRS and YFSETQ. The CDR3 sequence is 14 residues long. Written as DNA, the CDR3 is TGCGCCAGCAGCTTGTTCGGTGGGGGCACTGAAGCTTTCTTT. Translated: CASSLFGGGTEAFF.

Ten or more counts support this clonotype. The chain carries TRBV7-2 and TRBJ2-1; TRBD2 matches at 9 bases. The V gene end was trimmed by 5 bases and the J gene end by 9 bases; junction bases not matched to a gene: 11. Germline V gene sequence: CDR1 SGHTA, CDR2 FQGNSA. The CDR3 spans 15 residues. The CDR3 reads CASSSSGRGPIEQFF. The DNA of the CDR3 is TGTGCCAGCAGCAGTAGCGGGAGAGGCCCGATTGAGCAGTTCTTC.

In its sample, this clonotype was seen a few times. V usage is TRBV6-1 and J usage is TRBJ2-3; D uncertain. CDR1 is MNHNS and CDR2 is SASEGT in the germline V gene. The V end was cut by 6 bases, the J end by 4 bases, with 20 bases between. The CDR3 is made up of 16 amino acids. CDR3 nucleotides: TGTGCCAGCAGCCACGGGTTGGGAAGCCCACCAGATACGCAGTATTTT. Amino acids: CASSHGLGSPPDTQYF.

Details on this clonotype: Its ends do not fully match the called genes, so a read error is possible. The chain recombines TRBV20-1 with TRBJ2-3; TRBD2 agrees at 9 bases. Germline V lookup: CDR1 DFQATT, CDR2 SNEGSKA (reference sequence). This CDR3 comprises 19 residues. The CDR3 loop is CCARWRPSGAPRGTDTQYF. The CDR3 DNA reads as TGCTGTGCTAGATGGCGCCCTAGCGGGGCCCCACGTGGCACAGATACGCAGTATTTT.

The chain is built from TRBV2 and TRBJ2-7; tentatively, D is TRBD1 (6 bases). The germline gives CDR1 SNHLY, CDR2 FYNNEI. There are 14 residues in the CDR3. The V gene lost 1 base and the J gene lost 5 bases, with 12 bases spanning the gap. CDR3 residues: CASSEEYRDHEQYF. The CDR3 nucleotides read TGTGCCAGCAGTGAAGAATACAGGGACCACGAGCAGTACTTC.

This clonotype was seen only a few times. This chain links TRBV5-6 with TRBJ1-5, with 7 bases fitting TRBD1. CDR1 SGHDT and CDR2 YYEEEE come from the germline V gene. The CDR3 length is 15 residues. V lost 2 bases, J lost 2 bases, and 4 bases stayed unmatched. The DNA for the CDR3 is TGTGCCAGCAGCTTATTAAGGGGGCGCAATCAGCCCCAGCATTTT. This translates into CASSLLRGRNQPQHF.

The rearrangement uses TRBV20-1 and TRBJ2-7; 10 nucleotides agree with TRBD1. Germline trimming cut 2 bases from V and 6 bases from J; bases unmatched to any gene: 7. This CDR3 has 14 residues. Germline V lookup: CDR1 DFQATT, CDR2 SNEGSKA (reference sequence). CDR3 nucleotide sequence: TGCAGTGCTAGACGACAGGGGGCGAGAATCGAGCAGTACTTC. This codes for CSARRQGARIEQYF.

CDR3 region: CASSRRDRDEQYF. The CDR3 DNA reads as TGTGCCAGCAGCCGCCGGGACAGGGACGAGCAGTACTTC. The chain links TRBV5-8 to TRBJ2-7, with TRBD1 identical over 9 bases. This CDR3 spans 13 amino acids. The germline V gene encodes CDR1 SGHTS and CDR2 YDEGEE. The ends lost 4 bases at V and 5 bases at J; junction bases unmatched: 4.

This clonotype was seen repeatedly, ten times or more. The chain joins TRBV10-3 to TRBJ1-1; D is possibly TRBD1 (6 bases). The CDR3 is 12 residues long. The V end lost 6 bases, the J end lost 5 bases, and 10 bases lay between the germline ends. CDR1 and CDR2 from the germline V gene are ENHRY and SYGVKD. Here the CDR3 DNA reads TGTGCCATCAGCACAGGGAATACTGAAGCTTTCTTT. It is translated as CAISTGNTEAFF.

This clonotype was recorded many times. The gene calls are TRBV11-2 and TRBJ2-1; D might be TRBD2 (6 bases). Germline V gene data show CDR1 as SGHAT and CDR2 as FQNNGV. The CDR3 is made up of 12 amino acids. V was shortened by 5 bases and J by 10 bases, with 12 bases between the two germline ends. This chain's CDR3 is CASSVGRGEQFF. CDR3 coding DNA: TGTGCCAGCAGCGTAGGACGGGGGGAGCAGTTCTTC. The variable domain in full, completed from reference TRBV11-2 and TRBJ2-1, reads EAGVAQSPRYKIIEKRQSVAFWCNPISGHATLYWYQQILGQGPKLLIQFQNNGVVDDSQLPKDRFSAERLKGVDSTLKIQPAKLEDSAVYLCASSVGRGEQFFGPGTRLTVL.

This clonotype was observed a few times. V usage is TRBV10-3 and J usage is TRBJ2-7; D is unclear. V was pared by 3 bases and J by 2 bases, with 8 bases between. CDR3 length equals 13 residues. Germline V lookup: CDR1 ENHRY, CDR2 SYGVKD. The CDR3 is CAISERMPYEQYF. DNA of the CDR3: TGTGCCATCAGTGAACGGATGCCCTACGAGCAGTACTTC.

This clonotype has just a few counts. J is TRBJ1-1 and V is TRBV2; D is perhaps TRBD1 (6 bases). The CDR3 has 15 amino acids. Trimming stripped 7 bases from V and 5 bases from J, with 20 bases between. Germline assignment: CDR1 SNHLY and CDR2 FYNNEI. The CDR3 protein is CASNFRPGAGTEAFF. DNA of the CDR3: TGTGCCAGCAATTTCCGACCAGGGGCGGGAACTGAAGCTTTCTTT. The whole variable domain, remainder taken from reference TRBV2 and TRBJ1-1, is EPEVTQTPSHQVTQMGQEVILRCVPISNHLYFYWYRQILGQKVEFLVSFYNNEISEKSEIFDDQFSVERPDGSNFTLKIRSTKLEDSAMYFCASNFRPGAGTEAFFGQGTRLTVV.

The gene calls are TRBV2 and TRBJ2-7; tentative D call: TRBD2 (5 bases). The CDR3 is 13 amino acids. With 2 bases removed from V and 3 bases from J, the gap between germline ends came to 8 bases. Germline CDR1 reads SNHLY; CDR2 reads FYNNEI. CDR3 in DNA: TGTGCCAGCAGTGAACCAGACTACTACGAGCAGTACTTC. Translation gives CASSEPDYYEQYF.

The gene calls are TRBV5-1 and TRBJ1-1; TRBD1 is a possible D gene (5 bases). The CDR3 has 16 amino acids. Trimming removed 2 bases at V and 2 bases at J, with 16 bases between. Germline V gives CDR1 SGHRS, CDR2 YFSETQ. Here the CDR3 reads CASSFGQIGFNTEAFF. The CDR3 bases are TGCGCCAGCAGCTTCGGACAAATCGGATTTAACACTGAAGCTTTCTTT.

The CDR3 loop is CASSGRDDTEAFF. The CDR3 nucleotides are TGTGCCAGCAGTGGCCGGGATGACACTGAAGCTTTCTTT. This chain joins TRBV9 and TRBJ1-1; no reliable D call. The V gene lost 5 bases and the J gene lost 3 bases, with 11 bases spanning the gap. The germline V gene encodes CDR1 SGDLS and CDR2 YYNGEE. The CDR3 extends over 13 amino acids.

The chain has TRBV7-9 and TRBJ2-1; TRBD1 agrees at 7 bases. With V trimmed by 1 base and J by 7 bases, 7 bases remained unmatched. The CDR3 is 15 amino acids. Germline assignment: CDR1 SEHNR and CDR2 FQNEAQ (reference sequence). This CDR3 reads CASSLELDRWNEQFF. The DNA for the CDR3 is TGTGCCAGCAGCTTAGAGTTGGACAGGTGGAATGAGCAGTTCTTC.

There are many counts of this clonotype. This chain joins TRBV4-1 and TRBJ2-1, with D possibly matching TRBD2 (5 bases). V was shortened by 0 bases and J by 10 bases, with 10 bases between the two germline ends. The CDR3 runs 13 residues. Looked up from germline, CDR1 is MGHRA and CDR2 is YSYEKL. The CDR3 is CASSQEHGGEQFF. CDR3 bases: TGCGCCAGCAGCCAAGAGCATGGCGGGGAGCAGTTCTTC.